These T cell receptor beta chains were read from a single sample in a study of OX40 agonist ivuxolimab in advanced cancers. The table came from immunoSEQ multiplex PCR; TCRdb's copy has only in-frame clones and leaves some out. Found here are about 69,000 clones, 80% to 90% of them singletons; the top ten hold under 4.5%. The sequencing used CD4+ or CD8+ T cells sorted from blood, collected in a trial of the OX40 agonist ivuxolimab. These receptors were taken from an adult with an advanced solid tumor such as melanoma, head and neck, liver or kidney cancer. The CDR3 runs from the conserved cysteine through the conserved F or W. A D gene is named only where the DNA matches it firmly. Only some rows state a clone size, as once, few, many or a class for expanded clones.

clone_size d_call j_call v_call cdr3_aa cdr3_nt
. TRBD1 TRBJ1-2 TRBV4-1 CASSQGRGRGPSNYGYTF TGCGCCAGCAGCCAAGGGAGGGGCAGGGGGCCAAGTAACTATGGCTACACCTTC
. . TRBJ1-5 TRBV19 CASSGWGGQPQHF TGTGCCAGTAGCGGGTGGGGGGGGCAGCCCCAGCATTTT
. . TRBJ1-5 TRBV5-1 CASSLEGGGNQPQHF TGCGCCAGCAGCCTGGAGGGGGGTGGGAATCAGCCCCAGCATTTT
. . TRBJ2-2 TRBV5-1 CASSLRGRSNTGELFF TGCGCCAGCAGCTTGAGAGGCAGGTCGAACACCGGGGAGCTGTTTTTT
once . TRBJ1-4 TRBV19 CASRYGGTNEKLFF TGTGCCAGTAGATATGGGGGGACTAATGAAAAACTGTTTTTT
. . TRBJ2-6 TRBV10-3 CAVDPGSQGTGANVLTF TGTGCCGTCGACCCCGGGTCCCAGGGGACTGGGGCCAACGTCCTGACTTTC
. . TRBJ2-5 TRBV9 CASGDIGRETQYF TGTGCCAGCGGGGACATCGGACGGGAGACCCAGTACTTC
. . TRBJ2-1 TRBV5-5 CASSELPGVAWFF TGTGCCAGCAGCGAGCTCCCCGGGGTTGCATGGTTCTTC
. . TRBJ1-3 TRBV7-2 CASSPPSLGNTIYF TGTGCCAGCAGCCCCCCGTCACTGGGAAACACCATATATTTT
. TRBD1 TRBJ2-7 TRBV6-6 CASRGGQGAPYEQYF TGTGCCAGCAGAGGGGGACAGGGTGCCCCATACGAGCAGTACTTC
. . TRBJ2-7 TRBV7-9 CASSPPGRDGENEQYF TGTGCCAGCAGCCCCCCGGGAAGGGATGGGGAAAACGAGCAGTACTTC
once TRBD2 TRBJ2-1 TRBV6-5 CASSWFAGGQQFF TGTGCCAGCAGTTGGTTCGCGGGAGGACAGCAGTTCTTC
. . TRBJ2-7 TRBV7-9 CASSPLGSGAAEQYF TGTGCCAGCAGCCCCCTGGGTTCGGGGGCGGCCGAGCAGTACTTC
. . TRBJ2-5 TRBV2 CASREETQYF TGTGCCAGTAGGGAAGAGACCCAGTACTTC
. . TRBJ2-2 TRBV5-5 CASSLSGRNTGELFF TGTGCCAGCAGCTTATCAGGGAGGAACACCGGGGAGCTGTTTTTT
. . TRBJ1-4 TRBV18 CASSPPELNEKLFF TGTGCCAGCTCACCCCCGGAGCTCAATGAAAAACTGTTTTTT
few . TRBJ1-5 TRBV5-1 CASSLMGGQPQHF TGCGCCAGCAGCTTGATGGGAGGACAGCCCCAGCATTTT
. TRBD1 TRBJ1-2 TRBV6-1 CASRPGDRVNGYTF TGTGCCAGCAGGCCCGGGGACAGGGTAAATGGCTACACCTTC
once . TRBJ2-1 TRBV10-3 CAISESWESSYNEQFF TGTGCCATCAGTGAGTCGTGGGAGAGCTCCTACAATGAGCAGTTCTTC
. . TRBJ2-2 TRBV10-3 CAISGSAAGELFF TGTGCCATCAGCGGTTCTGCCGCCGGGGAGCTGTTTTTT
. TRBD2 TRBJ2-2 TRBV7-3 CASSLSASGYTGELFF TGTGCCAGCAGCTTAAGTGCTAGCGGATACACCGGGGAGCTGTTTTTT
. TRBD2 TRBJ2-7 TRBV9 CASTGPAGGEQYF TGTGCCAGCACAGGGCCGGCGGGGGGCGAGCAGTACTTC
. . TRBJ1-2 TRBV19 CASSISGAGGYTF TGTGCCAGTAGTATTTCGGGGGCTGGCGGCTACACCTTC
once . TRBJ1-5 TRBV6-5 CASREGREDQPQHF TGTGCCAGCAGAGAAGGGAGGGAGGATCAGCCCCAGCATTTT